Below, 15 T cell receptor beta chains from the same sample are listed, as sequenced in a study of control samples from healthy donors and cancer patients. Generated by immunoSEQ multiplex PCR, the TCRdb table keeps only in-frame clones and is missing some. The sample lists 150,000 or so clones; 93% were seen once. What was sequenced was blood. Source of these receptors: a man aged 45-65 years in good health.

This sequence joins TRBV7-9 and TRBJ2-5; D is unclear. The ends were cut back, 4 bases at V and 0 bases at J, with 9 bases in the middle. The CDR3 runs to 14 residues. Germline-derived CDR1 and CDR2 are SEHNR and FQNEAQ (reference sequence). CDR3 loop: CASSYAFNQETQYF. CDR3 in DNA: TGTGCCAGCAGCTACGCCTTCAACCAAGAGACCCAGTACTTC.

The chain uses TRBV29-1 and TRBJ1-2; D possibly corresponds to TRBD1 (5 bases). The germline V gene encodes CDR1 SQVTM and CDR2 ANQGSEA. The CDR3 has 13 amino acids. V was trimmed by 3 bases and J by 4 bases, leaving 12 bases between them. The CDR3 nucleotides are TGCAGCGTTGAGGGCAGGGAATCCTATGGCTACACCTTC. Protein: CSVEGRESYGYTF.

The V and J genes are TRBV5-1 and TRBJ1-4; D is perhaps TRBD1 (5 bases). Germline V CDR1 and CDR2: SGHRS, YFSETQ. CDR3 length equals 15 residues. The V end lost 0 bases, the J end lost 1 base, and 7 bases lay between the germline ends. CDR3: CASSLVGGTNEKLFF. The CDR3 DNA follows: TGCGCCAGCAGCTTGGTTGGGGGAACTAATGAAAAACTGTTTTTT.

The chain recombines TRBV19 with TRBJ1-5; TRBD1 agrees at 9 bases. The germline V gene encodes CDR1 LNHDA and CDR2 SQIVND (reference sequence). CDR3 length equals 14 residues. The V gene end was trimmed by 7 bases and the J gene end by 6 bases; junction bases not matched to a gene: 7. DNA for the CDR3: TGTGCCAGTAACCGCCGGGACAGGGTTCAGCCCCAGCATTTT. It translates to CASNRRDRVQPQHF.

CDR3 nucleotide sequence: TGCGCCAGCAGCATACAGGGCGGCACTGAAGCTTTCTTT. Translation gives CASSIQGGTEAFF. V gene TRBV5-1 combines with J gene TRBJ1-1; D possibly corresponds to TRBD1 (6 bases). The CDR3 is 13 residues long. The V gene lost 4 bases and the J gene lost 4 bases, with 11 bases spanning the gap. CDR1 SGHRS and CDR2 YFSETQ come from the germline V gene. Variable domain in full (rest from reference TRBV5-1 and TRBJ1-1): KAGVTQTPRYLIKTRGQQVTLSCSPISGHRSVSWYQQTPGQGLQFLFEYFSETQRNKGNFPGRFSGRQFSNSRSEMNVSTLELGDSALYLCASSIQGGTEAFFGQGTRLTVV.

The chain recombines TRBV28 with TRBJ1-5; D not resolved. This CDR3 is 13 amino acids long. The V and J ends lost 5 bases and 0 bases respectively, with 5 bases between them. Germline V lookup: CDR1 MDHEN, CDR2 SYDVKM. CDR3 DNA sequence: TGTGCCAGCAGTATAAATAGCAATCAGCCCCAGCATTTT. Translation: CASSINSNQPQHF.

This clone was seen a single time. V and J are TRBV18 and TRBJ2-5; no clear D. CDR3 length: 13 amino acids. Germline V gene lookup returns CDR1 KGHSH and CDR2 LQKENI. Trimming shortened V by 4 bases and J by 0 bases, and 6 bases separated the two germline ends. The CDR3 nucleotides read TGTGCCAGCTCACACGAGTACCAAGAGACCCAGTACTTC. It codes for CASSHEYQETQYF.

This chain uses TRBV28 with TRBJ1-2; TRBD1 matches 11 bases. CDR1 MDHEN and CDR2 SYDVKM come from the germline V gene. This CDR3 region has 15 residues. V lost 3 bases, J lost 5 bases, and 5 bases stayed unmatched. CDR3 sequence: CASSFGTGGWYGYTF. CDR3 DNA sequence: TGTGCCAGCAGTTTTGGGACAGGGGGTTGGTATGGCTACACCTTC.

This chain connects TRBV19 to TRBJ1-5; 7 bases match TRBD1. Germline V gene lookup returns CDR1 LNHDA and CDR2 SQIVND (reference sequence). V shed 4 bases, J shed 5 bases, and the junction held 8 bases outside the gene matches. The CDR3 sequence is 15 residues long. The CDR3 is CASSSGQVADQPQHF. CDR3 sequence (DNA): TGTGCCAGTAGTAGCGGACAGGTTGCGGATCAGCCCCAGCATTTT.

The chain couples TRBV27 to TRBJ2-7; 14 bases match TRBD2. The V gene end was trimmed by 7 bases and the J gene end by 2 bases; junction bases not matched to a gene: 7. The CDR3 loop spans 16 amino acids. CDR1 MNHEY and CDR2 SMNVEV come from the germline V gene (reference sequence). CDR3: CASIEPGLAGAYEQYF. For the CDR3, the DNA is TGTGCCAGCATTGAACCGGGACTAGCGGGAGCCTACGAGCAGTACTTC.

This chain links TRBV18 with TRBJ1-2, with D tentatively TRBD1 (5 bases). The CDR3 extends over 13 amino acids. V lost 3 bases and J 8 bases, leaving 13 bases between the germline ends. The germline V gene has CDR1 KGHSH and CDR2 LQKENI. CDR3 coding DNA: TGTGCCAGCTCACCTTCACAGGCGGAGGGCTACACCTTC. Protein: CASSPSQAEGYTF.

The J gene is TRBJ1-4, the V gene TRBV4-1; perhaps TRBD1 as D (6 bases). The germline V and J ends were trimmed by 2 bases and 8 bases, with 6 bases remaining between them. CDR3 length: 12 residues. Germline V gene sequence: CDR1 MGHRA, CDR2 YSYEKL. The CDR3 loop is CASSQTGEKLFF. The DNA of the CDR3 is TGCGCCAGCAGCCAAACAGGGGAAAAACTGTTTTTT.

The CDR3 DNA reads TGTGCCAGCAGTGTGCCCTTGGCAGGGATGTATGAGCAGTTCTTC. It yields the protein CASSVPLAGMYEQFF. The chain combines TRBV2 with TRBJ2-1; tentatively, D is TRBD1 (5 bases). Trimming pared 4 bases from V and 8 bases from J, leaving 18 bases between. Per germline, CDR1 SNHLY and CDR2 FYNNEI. This CDR3 contains 15 residues.

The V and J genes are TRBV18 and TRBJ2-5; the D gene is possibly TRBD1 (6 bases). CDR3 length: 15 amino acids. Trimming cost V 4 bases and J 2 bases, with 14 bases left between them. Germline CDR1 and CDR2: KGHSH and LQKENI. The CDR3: CASSRGQTLQETQYF. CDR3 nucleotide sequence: TGTGCCAGCTCACGCGGACAGACCTTACAAGAGACCCAGTACTTC.

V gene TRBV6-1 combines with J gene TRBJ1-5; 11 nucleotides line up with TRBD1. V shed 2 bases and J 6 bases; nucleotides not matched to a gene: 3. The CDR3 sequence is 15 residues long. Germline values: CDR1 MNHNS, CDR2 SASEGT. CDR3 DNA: TGTGCCAGCAGTGAACCCGGGACAGGGGGTCAGCCCCAGCATTTT. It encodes CASSEPGTGGQPQHF.